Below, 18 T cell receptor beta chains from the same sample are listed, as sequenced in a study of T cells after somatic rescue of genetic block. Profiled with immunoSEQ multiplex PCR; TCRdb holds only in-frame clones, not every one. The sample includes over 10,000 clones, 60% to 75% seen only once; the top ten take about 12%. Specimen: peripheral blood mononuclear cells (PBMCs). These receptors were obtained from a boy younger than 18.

The CDR3 region has the DNA TGTGCCAGCAGCTTGGTAGAGACCCAGTACTTC. It specifies CASSLVETQYF. The chain links TRBV7-9 to TRBJ2-5; D is unclear. This CDR3 region has 11 residues. Germline V lookup: CDR1 SEHNR, CDR2 FQNEAQ (reference sequence). The germline V and J ends were trimmed by 3 bases and 4 bases, with 3 bases remaining between them.

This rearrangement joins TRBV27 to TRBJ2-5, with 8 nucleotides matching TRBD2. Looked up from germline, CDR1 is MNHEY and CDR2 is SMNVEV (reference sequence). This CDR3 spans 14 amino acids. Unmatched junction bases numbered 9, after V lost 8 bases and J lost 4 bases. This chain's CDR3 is CASSRRGAGETQYF. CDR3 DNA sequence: TGTGCCAGCTCCCGGCGGGGGGCCGGAGAGACCCAGTACTTC.

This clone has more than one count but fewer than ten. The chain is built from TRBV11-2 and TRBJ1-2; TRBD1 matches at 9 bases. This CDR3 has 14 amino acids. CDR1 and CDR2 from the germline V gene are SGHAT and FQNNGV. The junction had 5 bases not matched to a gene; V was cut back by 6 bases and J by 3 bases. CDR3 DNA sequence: TGTGCCAGCAGGGCCCGGGACAGGGACTATGGCTACACCTTC. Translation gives CASRARDRDYGYTF.

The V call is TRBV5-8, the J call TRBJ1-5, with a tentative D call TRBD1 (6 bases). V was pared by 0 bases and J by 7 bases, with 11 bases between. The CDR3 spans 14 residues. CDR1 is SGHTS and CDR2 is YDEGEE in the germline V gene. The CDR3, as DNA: TGTGCCAGCAGCTTGGGACAGGAGTGGCAGCCCCAGCATTTT. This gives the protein CASSLGQEWQPQHF.

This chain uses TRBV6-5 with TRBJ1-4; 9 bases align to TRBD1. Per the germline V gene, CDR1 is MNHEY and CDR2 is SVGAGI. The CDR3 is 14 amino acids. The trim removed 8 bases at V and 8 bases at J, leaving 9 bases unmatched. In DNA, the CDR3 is TGTGCCAGCTCTCTGACAGGGGGGGGCGAAAAACTGTTTTTT. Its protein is CASSLTGGGEKLFF.

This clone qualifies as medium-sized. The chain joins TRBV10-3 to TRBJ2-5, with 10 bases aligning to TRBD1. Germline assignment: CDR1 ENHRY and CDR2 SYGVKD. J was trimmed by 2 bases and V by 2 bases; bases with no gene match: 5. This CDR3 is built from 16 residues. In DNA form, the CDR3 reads TGTGCCATCAGTGAGCCGCCGGACAGGGGGCAAGAGACCCAGTACTTC. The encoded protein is CAISEPPDRGQETQYF.

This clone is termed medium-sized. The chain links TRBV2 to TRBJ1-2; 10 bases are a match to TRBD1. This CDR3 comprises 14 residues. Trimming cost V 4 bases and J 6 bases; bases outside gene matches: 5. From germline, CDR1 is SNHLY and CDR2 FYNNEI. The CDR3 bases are TGTGCCAGCAGTGTCTGGACAGGGGGAAATGGCTACACCTTC. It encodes CASSVWTGGNGYTF.

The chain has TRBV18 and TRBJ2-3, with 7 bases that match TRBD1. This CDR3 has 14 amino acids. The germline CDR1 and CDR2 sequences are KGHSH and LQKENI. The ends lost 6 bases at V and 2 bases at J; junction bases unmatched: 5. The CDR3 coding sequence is TGTGCCAGCTCCACCCAGGGGGTCACAGATACGCAGTATTTT. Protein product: CASSTQGVTDTQYF.

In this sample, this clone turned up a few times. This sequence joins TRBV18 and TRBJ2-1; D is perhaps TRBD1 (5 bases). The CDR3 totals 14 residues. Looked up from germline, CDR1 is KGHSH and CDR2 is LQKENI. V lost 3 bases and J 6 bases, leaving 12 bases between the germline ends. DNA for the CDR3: TGTGCCAGCTCACCCCTGGACACGGGCAATGAGCAGTTCTTC. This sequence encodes CASSPLDTGNEQFF.

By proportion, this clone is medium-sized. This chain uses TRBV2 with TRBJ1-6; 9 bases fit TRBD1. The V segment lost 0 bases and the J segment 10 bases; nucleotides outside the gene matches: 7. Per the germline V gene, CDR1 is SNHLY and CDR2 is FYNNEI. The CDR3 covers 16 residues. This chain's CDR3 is CASSEALPGQGSPLHF. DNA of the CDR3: TGTGCCAGCAGTGAAGCGCTTCCGGGACAGGGCTCACCCCTCCACTTT.

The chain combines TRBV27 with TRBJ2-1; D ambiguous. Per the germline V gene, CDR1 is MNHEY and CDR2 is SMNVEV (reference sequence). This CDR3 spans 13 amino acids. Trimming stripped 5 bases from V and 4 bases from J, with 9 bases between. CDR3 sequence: CASSRQEYNEQFF. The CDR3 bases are TGTGCCAGCAGTAGGCAGGAATACAATGAGCAGTTCTTC.

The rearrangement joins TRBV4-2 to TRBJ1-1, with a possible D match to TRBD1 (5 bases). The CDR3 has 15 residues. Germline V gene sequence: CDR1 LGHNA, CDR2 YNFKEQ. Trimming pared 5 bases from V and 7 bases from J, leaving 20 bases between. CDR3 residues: CASSRDFAPKGEAFF. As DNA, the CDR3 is TGTGCCAGCAGCAGGGACTTTGCCCCTAAGGGTGAAGCTTTCTTT.

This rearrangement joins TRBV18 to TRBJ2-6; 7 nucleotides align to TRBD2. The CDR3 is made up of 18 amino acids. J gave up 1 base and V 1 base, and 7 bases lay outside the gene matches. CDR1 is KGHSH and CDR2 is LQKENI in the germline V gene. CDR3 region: CASSPLSGALSGANVLTF. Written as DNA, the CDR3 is TGTGCCAGCTCACCACTCAGCGGGGCTCTGTCTGGGGCCAACGTCCTGACTTTC. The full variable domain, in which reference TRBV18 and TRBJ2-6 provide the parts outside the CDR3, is NAGVMQNPRHLVRRRGQEARLRCSPMKGHSHVYWYRQLPEEGLKFMVYLQKENIIDESGMPKERFSAEFPKEGPSILRIQQVVRGDSAAYFCASSPLSGALSGANVLTFGAGSRLTVL.

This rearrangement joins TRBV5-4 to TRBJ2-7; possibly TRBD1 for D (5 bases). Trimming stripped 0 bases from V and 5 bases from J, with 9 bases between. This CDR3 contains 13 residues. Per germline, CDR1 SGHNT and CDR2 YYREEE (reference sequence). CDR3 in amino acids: CASSLARANEQYF. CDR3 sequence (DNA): TGTGCCAGCAGCTTGGCCAGGGCCAACGAGCAGTACTTC.

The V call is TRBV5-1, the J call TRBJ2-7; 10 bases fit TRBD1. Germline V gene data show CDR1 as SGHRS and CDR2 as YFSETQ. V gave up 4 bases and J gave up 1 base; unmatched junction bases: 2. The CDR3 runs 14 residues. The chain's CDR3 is CASSQDRGSYEQYF. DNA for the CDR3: TGCGCCAGCAGCCAGGACAGGGGGTCCTACGAGCAGTACTTC.

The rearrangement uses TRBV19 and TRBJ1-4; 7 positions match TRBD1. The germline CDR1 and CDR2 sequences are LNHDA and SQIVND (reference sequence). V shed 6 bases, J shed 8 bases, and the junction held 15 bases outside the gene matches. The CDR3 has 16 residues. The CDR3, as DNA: TGTGCCAGTAGCCCCTGGAGGGGAGACAGGGACGAAAAACTGTTTTTT. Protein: CASSPWRGDRDEKLFF.

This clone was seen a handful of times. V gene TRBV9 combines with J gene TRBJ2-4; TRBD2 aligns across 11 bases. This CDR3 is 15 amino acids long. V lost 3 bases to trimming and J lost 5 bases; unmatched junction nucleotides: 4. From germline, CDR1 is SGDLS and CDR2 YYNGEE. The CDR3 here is CASSGVAGGQNIQYF. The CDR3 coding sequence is TGTGCCAGCAGCGGGGTAGCGGGAGGGCAAAACATTCAGTACTTC.

The CDR3, as DNA: TGCGCCAGCAGCTTCCCGGCAGGGGCCACAGATACGCAGTATTTT. Translated, it gives CASSFPAGATDTQYF. This chain uses TRBV5-1 with TRBJ2-3; TRBD1 might be the D (6 bases). Deletions cut 2 bases from V and 2 bases from J, with 12 bases between. This CDR3 is 15 amino acids long. The germline V gene has CDR1 SGHRS and CDR2 YFSETQ.